The clone carrying this TCR beta chain was found many times. The data were taken from a study of T cells in Graves' hyperthyroidism and ophthalmopathy. Study-level background: At the time of initial diagnosis and before any treatment, peripheral blood was collected.

Hyperthyroidism of Graves' type that showed no ophthalmopathy progression within 18 months was stable. These patients, aged 18 to 65, had recently diagnosed hyperthyroidism lasting under 2 months. The PBMCs studied were ones that came from about 10 ml fresh peripheral blood. RNA transcripts gave rise to amplified TCR beta CDR3 regions. HTBI primers were employed in a first-round RT-PCR of the TCR CDR3. TCRdb reanalysed the multiplex PCR reads using MiXCR and keeps one entry per CDR3 protein. Among more than 500,000 distinct CDR3 sequences listed, less than 15% were seen once. The ends lost 4 bases at V and 0 bases at J; junction bases unmatched: 6. Germline V gene data show CDR1 as DFQATT and CDR2 as SNEGSKA (reference sequence). The CDR3 consists of 15 residues.

The specimen was blood. The chain recombines TRBV20-1 with TRBJ2-7, with 10 bases matching TRBD2. The receptor was derived from a woman in her forties with Graves' hyperthyroidism. The CDR3 is CSATGLAASSYEQYF. In DNA, the CDR3 is TGCAGTGCTACAGGACTAGCGGCAAGCTCCTACGAGCAGTACTTC.